The entry below describes one T cell receptor beta chain. What it recognizes is unknown. These data are taken from a study of cytomegalovirus exposure and HLA in healthy donors. Whole-study results and caveats: A later analysis found TCR association rates differed by HLA locus, highest for DRB1 and lowest for HLA-C. HLA allele associations emerged for about 18,000 TCR beta sequences in a later analysis, at 0.05 false discovery rate. A later analysis, which compared TCR beta chains of equal frequency, found the HLA-associated ones more clonally expanded.

PCR involved 60 Vbeta and 13 Jbeta primers. This table comes from immunoSEQ multiplex PCR, and its TCRdb copy is limited to in-frame clones, with some not included. This repertoire shows 130,000 to 150,000 clones, around three quarters found once; its top ten account for around 2%. Unrecorded immune exposures were likely, despite nominal health at sampling. V lost 3 bases to trimming and J lost 4 bases, with 12 bases between them. The CDR3 is made up of 14 amino acids. Germline V gives CDR1 MDHEN, CDR2 SYDVKM. The sequenced material came from PBMCs. The TCR comes from a woman in her forties in good health and CMV-seronegative. The V and J genes are TRBV28 and TRBJ1-1, with a weak D call TRBD1 (5 bases). CDR3 sequence (DNA): TGTGCCAGCAGTTTGGCGGGCGGGGGCACTGAAGCTTTCTTT. It is translated as CASSLAGGGTEAFF.